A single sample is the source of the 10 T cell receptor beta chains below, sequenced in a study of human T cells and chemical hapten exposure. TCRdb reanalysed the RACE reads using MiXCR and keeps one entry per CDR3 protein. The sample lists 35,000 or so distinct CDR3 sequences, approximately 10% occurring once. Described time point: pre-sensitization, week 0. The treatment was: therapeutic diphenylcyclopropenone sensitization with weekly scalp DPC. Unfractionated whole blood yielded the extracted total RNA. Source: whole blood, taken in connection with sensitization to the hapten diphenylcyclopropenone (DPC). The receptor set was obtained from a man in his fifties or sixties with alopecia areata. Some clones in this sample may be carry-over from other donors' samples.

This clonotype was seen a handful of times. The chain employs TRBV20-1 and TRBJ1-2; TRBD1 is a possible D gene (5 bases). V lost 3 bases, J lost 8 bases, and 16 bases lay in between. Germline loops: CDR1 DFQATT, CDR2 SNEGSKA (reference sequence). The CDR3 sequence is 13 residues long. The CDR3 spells CSASLAGAMGYTF. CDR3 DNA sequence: TGCAGTGCTAGCCTGGCTGGGGCCATGGGCTACACCTTC.

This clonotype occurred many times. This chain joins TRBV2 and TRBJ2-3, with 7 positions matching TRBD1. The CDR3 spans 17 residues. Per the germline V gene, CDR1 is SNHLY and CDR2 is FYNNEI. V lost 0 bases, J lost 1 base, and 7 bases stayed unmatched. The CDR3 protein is CASSEALTGMGTDTQYF. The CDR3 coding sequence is TGTGCCAGCAGTGAAGCGCTGACAGGGATGGGCACAGATACGCAGTATTTT.

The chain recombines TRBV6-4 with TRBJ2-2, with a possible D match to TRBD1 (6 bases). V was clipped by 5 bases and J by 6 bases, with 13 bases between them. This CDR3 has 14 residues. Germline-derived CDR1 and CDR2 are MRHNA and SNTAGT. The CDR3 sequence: CASSPNTGPGELFF. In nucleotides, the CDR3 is TGTGCCAGCAGTCCCAATACAGGGCCCGGGGAGCTGTTTTTT.

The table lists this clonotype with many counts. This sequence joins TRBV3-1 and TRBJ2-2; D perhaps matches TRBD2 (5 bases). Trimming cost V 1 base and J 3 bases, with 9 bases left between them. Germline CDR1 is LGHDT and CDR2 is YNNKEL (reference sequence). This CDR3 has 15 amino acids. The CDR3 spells CASSQAGWDTGELFF. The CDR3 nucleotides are TGTGCCAGCAGCCAAGCGGGATGGGACACCGGGGAGCTGTTTTTT.

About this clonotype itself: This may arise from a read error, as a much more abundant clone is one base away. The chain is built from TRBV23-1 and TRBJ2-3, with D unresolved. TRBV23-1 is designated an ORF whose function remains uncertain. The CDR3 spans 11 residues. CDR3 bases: TGCGCCAGCAGTCATTCAGATACGCAGAATTTT. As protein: CASSHSDTQNF.

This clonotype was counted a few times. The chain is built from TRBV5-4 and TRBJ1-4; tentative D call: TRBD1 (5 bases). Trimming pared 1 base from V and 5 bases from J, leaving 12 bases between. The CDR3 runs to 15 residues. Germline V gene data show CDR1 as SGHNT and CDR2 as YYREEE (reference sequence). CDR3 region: CASSLNTDRNEKLFF. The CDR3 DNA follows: TGTGCCAGCAGCTTGAACACTGACAGAAATGAAAAACTGTTTTTT.

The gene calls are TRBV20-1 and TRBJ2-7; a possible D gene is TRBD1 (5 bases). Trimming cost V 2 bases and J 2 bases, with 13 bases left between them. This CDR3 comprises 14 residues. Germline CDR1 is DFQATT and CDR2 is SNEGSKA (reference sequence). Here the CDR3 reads CSARQGGLAYEQYF. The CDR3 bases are TGCAGTGCTAGACAGGGCGGCCTCGCCTACGAGCAGTACTTC.

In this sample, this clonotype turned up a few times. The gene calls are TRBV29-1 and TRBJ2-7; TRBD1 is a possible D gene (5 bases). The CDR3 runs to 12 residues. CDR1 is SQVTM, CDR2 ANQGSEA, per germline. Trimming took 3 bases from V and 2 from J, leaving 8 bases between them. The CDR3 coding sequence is TGCAGCGTTGAGTTAGGGGCCTACGAGCAGTACTTC. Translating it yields CSVELGAYEQYF.

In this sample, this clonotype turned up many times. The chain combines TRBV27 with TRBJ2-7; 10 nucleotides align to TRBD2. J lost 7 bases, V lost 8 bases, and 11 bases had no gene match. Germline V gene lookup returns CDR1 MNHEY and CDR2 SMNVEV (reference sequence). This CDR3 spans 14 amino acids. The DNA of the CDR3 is TGTGCCAGCTCCCCCCGGGAAGCGGGAGGGGAGCAGTACTTC. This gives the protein CASSPREAGGEQYF.

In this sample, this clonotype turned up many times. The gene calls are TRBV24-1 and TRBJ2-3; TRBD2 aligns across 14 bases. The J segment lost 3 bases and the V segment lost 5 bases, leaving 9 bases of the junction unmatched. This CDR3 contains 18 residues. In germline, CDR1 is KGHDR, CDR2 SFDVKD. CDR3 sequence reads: CATSGQGTSGSYTDTQYF. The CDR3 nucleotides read TGTGCCACCAGTGGACAGGGGACTAGCGGGAGCTATACAGATACGCAGTATTTT.